This entry lists 25 T cell receptor beta chains sequenced from one sample in a study of cytomegalovirus exposure and HLA in healthy donors. The PCR had 60 Vbeta and 13 Jbeta primers. Sequencing used immunoSEQ multiplex PCR; TCRdb keeps in-frame clones, though not all of them. The data hold approximately 140,000 clones, with 65% to 90% observed a single time. Sequenced sample: PBMCs. The source is a girl aged 2-10 years in good health and CMV-seronegative.

The rearrangement joins TRBV30 to TRBJ2-6; TRBD1 matches at 8 bases. The germline gives CDR1 GTSNPN, CDR2 SVGIG (reference sequence). This CDR3 has 13 residues. Trimming cost V 8 bases and J 1 base; bases outside gene matches: 1. This chain's CDR3 is CARTGSGANVLTF. The CDR3 region has the DNA TGTGCCCGGACAGGGTCTGGGGCCAACGTCCTGACTTTC.

This chain links TRBV28 with TRBJ1-4; D remains unclear. This CDR3 comprises 13 residues. The germline V gene encodes CDR1 MDHEN and CDR2 SYDVKM. V gave up 4 bases and J gave up 8 bases, with 11 bases separating them. The CDR3 protein is CASSSLTGEKLFF. In DNA form, the CDR3 reads TGTGCCAGCAGTTCCCTAACCGGGGAAAAACTGTTTTTT.

The V and J genes are TRBV7-3 and TRBJ2-7; TRBD1 might be the D (5 bases). The germline gives CDR1 SGHTA, CDR2 FQGTGA. The V end lost 1 base, the J end lost 0 bases, and 7 bases lay between the germline ends. The CDR3 sequence is 14 residues long. CDR3 loop: CASSLNRGSYEQYF. CDR3 coding DNA: TGTGCCAGCAGCTTAAATAGGGGCTCCTACGAGCAGTACTTC.

The CDR3 loop is CASSGGNTEAFF. DNA of the CDR3: TGTGCCAGCAGCGGAGGGAACACTGAAGCTTTCTTT. The chain carries TRBV11-2 and TRBJ1-1; D unresolved. Germline CDR1 and CDR2: SGHAT and FQNNGV. V gave up 5 bases and J gave up 1 base, with 5 bases separating them. This CDR3 region has 12 residues.

The chain links TRBV19 to TRBJ1-1; possible D gene TRBD1, 6 bases. This CDR3 spans 19 amino acids. CDR1 and CDR2 (germline): LNHDA, SQIVND (reference sequence). Between the trimmed V and J ends, which lost 3 bases and 1 base, there was a span of 24 bases. The CDR3 here is CASSISGIVQGLRNTEAFF. Written as DNA, the CDR3 is TGTGCCAGTAGTATCTCAGGGATCGTCCAGGGGCTAAGGAACACTGAAGCTTTCTTT.

V and J are TRBV5-4 and TRBJ1-1; TRBD1 aligns across 9 bases. The CDR3 runs to 14 residues. Looked up from germline, CDR1 is SGHNT and CDR2 is YYREEE (reference sequence). J gave up 4 bases and V 5 bases, and 6 bases lay outside the gene matches. CDR3 coding DNA: TGTGCCAGCAGGCTACAGGGGGCGCGCACTGAAGCTTTCTTT. Translation gives CASRLQGARTEAFF.

V gene TRBV19 combines with J gene TRBJ1-1; 9 bases line up with TRBD1. This CDR3 is built from 15 residues. Looked up from germline, CDR1 is LNHDA and CDR2 is SQIVND (reference sequence). V lost 5 bases, J lost 11 bases, and 15 bases stayed unmatched. The CDR3 DNA sequence: TGTGCCAGTAGTTCCACCACAGGGGGCGCCGTGAAGGCTTTCTTT. It translates to CASSSTTGGAVKAFF.

The chain links TRBV30 to TRBJ2-1; TRBD2 matches at 7 bases. The J segment lost 6 bases and the V segment lost 0 bases, leaving 8 bases of the junction unmatched. Germline V gene sequence: CDR1 GTSNPN, CDR2 SVGIG (reference sequence). This CDR3 region has 15 residues. For the CDR3, the DNA is TGTGCCTGGAGTGTAGGATCCGCTAGCGGCAATGAGCAGTTCTTC. Encoded protein: CAWSVGSASGNEQFF.

V usage is TRBV30 and J usage is TRBJ2-3; D is undetermined. Germline values: CDR1 GTSNPN, CDR2 SVGIG (reference sequence). The V end was cut by 4 bases, the J end by 4 bases, with 12 bases between. The CDR3 length is 13 residues. The CDR3 is CAWNRPGPDTQYF. CDR3 nucleotides: TGTGCCTGGAACCGGCCAGGTCCAGATACGCAGTATTTT.

J is TRBJ2-7 and V is TRBV5-8; 7 bases line up with TRBD1. There are 17 residues in the CDR3. Germline V CDR1 and CDR2: SGHTS, YDEGEE. Trimming took 0 bases from V and 3 from J; bases not matched to a gene: 12. The DNA for the CDR3 is TGTGCCAGCAGCTTGGTACGAGGGACAGCGGCGGACTACGAGCAGTACTTC. Protein: CASSLVRGTAADYEQYF.

The chain combines TRBV4-2 with TRBJ2-6, with unresolved D. This CDR3 region has 16 residues. Germline V lookup: CDR1 LGHNA, CDR2 YNFKEQ. Deletions cut 0 bases from V and 1 base from J, with 7 bases between. The chain's CDR3 is CASSQDRTSGANVLTF. CDR3 nucleotide sequence: TGTGCCAGCAGCCAAGATAGAACGTCTGGGGCCAACGTCCTGACTTTC.

CDR3 in DNA: TGTGCCAGCAGTGTAGCAGCCTATGGCTACACCTTC. It specifies CASSVAAYGYTF. The chain links TRBV2 to TRBJ1-2; D uncertain. The germline CDR1 and CDR2 sequences are SNHLY and FYNNEI. Trimming stripped 4 bases from V and 4 bases from J, with 7 bases between. The CDR3 loop spans 12 amino acids.

This sequence joins TRBV6-1 and TRBJ2-5; TRBD2 matches 7 bases. Germline CDR1 is MNHNS and CDR2 is SASEGT. V was pared by 1 base and J by 4 bases, with 3 bases of the junction left unmatched. The length of the CDR3 is 14 residues. In DNA, the CDR3 is TGTGCCAGCAGTGAAGGCGGGGGTGGAGAGACCCAGTACTTC. Translated, it gives CASSEGGGGETQYF.

The chain links TRBV28 to TRBJ1-1; 7 positions match TRBD1. Germline V lookup: CDR1 MDHEN, CDR2 SYDVKM. The CDR3 is 14 residues long. V lost 5 bases, J lost 3 bases, and 6 bases stayed unmatched. The CDR3 DNA follows: TGTGCCAGCAGTCCGAGGGACAGCTACACTGAAGCTTTCTTT. Encoded protein: CASSPRDSYTEAFF. Full variable domain (rest looked up from reference TRBV28 and TRBJ1-1): DVKVTQSSRYLVKRTGEKVFLECVQDMDHENMFWYRQDPGLGLRLIYFSYDVKMKEKGDIPEGYSVSREKKERFSLILESASTNQTSMYLCASSPRDSYTEAFFGQGTRLTVV.

This clone came up once. The V call is TRBV28, the J call TRBJ2-7; a possible D gene is TRBD1 (7 bases). Germline V gives CDR1 MDHEN, CDR2 SYDVKM. The V end lost 5 bases, the J end lost 9 bases, and 17 bases lay between the germline ends. The CDR3 is made up of 13 amino acids. CDR3 nucleotide sequence: TGTGCCAGCAGTCTGTCAGGGGGAGGCCGGCAGTACTTC. Translated, it gives CASSLSGGGRQYF.

This clone was recorded a few times. The J gene is TRBJ2-3, the V gene TRBV5-1, with D perhaps matching TRBD2 (5 bases). The CDR3 has 18 amino acids. Trimming took off 0 bases at V and 1 base at J, with 18 bases between the two ends. Germline CDR1 reads SGHRS; CDR2 reads YFSETQ. The CDR3 here is CASSLAFSGSAGTDTQYF. The CDR3 DNA reads as TGCGCCAGCAGCTTGGCTTTTTCGGGGAGCGCTGGCACAGATACGCAGTATTTT.

The chain joins TRBV9 to TRBJ2-1; D is perhaps TRBD2 (6 bases). V was cut by 4 bases and J by 5 bases, with 16 bases left in between. CDR3 size: 15 residues. Germline loops: CDR1 SGDLS, CDR2 YYNGEE. For the CDR3, the DNA is TGTGCCAGCAGCTCGAGGGAGGTAGGGAACAATGAGCAGTTCTTC. Amino acid sequence: CASSSREVGNNEQFF.

This sequence joins TRBV6-1 and TRBJ2-3, with a weak D call TRBD1 (5 bases). This CDR3 spans 13 amino acids. Trimming shortened V by 7 bases and J by 6 bases, and 14 bases separated the two germline ends. Looked up from germline, CDR1 is MNHNS and CDR2 is SASEGT. CDR3 amino acids: CASNAQQVDTQYF. CDR3 sequence (DNA): TGTGCCAGCAATGCCCAACAGGTGGATACGCAGTATTTT.

This chain joins TRBV7-9 and TRBJ1-5; D is possibly TRBD1 (5 bases). The CDR3 spans 15 residues. Trimming pared 1 base from V and 5 bases from J, leaving 12 bases between. Germline V gene data show CDR1 as SEHNR and CDR2 as FQNEAQ (reference sequence). The CDR3 loop is CASSLGTGVDQPQHF. In nucleotides, the CDR3 is TGTGCCAGCAGCTTAGGAACGGGGGTCGATCAGCCCCAGCATTTT.

The V and J genes are TRBV7-3 and TRBJ1-3; D is unclear. Trimming cost V 3 bases and J 4 bases, with 19 bases left between them. This CDR3 region has 17 residues. Germline CDR1 is SGHTA and CDR2 is FQGTGA. Here the CDR3 DNA reads TGTGCCAGCAGCTTGGCAGGCTCTCCATCGCTCGGAAACACCATATATTTT. Its translation is CASSLAGSPSLGNTIYF.

The V and J genes are TRBV7-6 and TRBJ2-1; possible D gene TRBD1, 5 bases. Trimming stripped 1 base from V and 6 bases from J, with 10 bases between. Germline lookup yields CDR1 SGHVS and CDR2 FNYEAQ. The CDR3 is 14 residues long. As DNA, the CDR3 is TGTGCCAGCAGCTTAGGCCTTGGGGCCAATGAGCAGTTCTTC. This encodes CASSLGLGANEQFF.

This sequence joins TRBV14 and TRBJ1-1; D is unclear. Trimming shortened V by 4 bases and J by 4 bases, and 13 bases separated the two germline ends. This CDR3 region has 14 residues. Germline CDR1 is SGHDN and CDR2 is FVKESK. CDR3 loop: CASSLRGITTEAFF. The CDR3 nucleotides are TGTGCCAGCAGCCTGCGGGGAATCACCACTGAAGCTTTCTTT.

Concerning this clone itself: Other nucleotide sequences in the sample specify the same CDR3. The rearrangement links TRBV7-2 to TRBJ2-3; possible D gene TRBD2, 6 bases. The CDR3 extends over 13 amino acids. The V end lost 5 bases, the J end lost 2 bases, and 8 bases lay between the germline ends. CDR1 is SGHTA, CDR2 FQGNSA, per germline. CDR3 coding DNA: TGTGCCAGCAGCCGGGACTCCACAGATACGCAGTATTTT. Translated: CASSRDSTDTQYF.

The V and J genes are TRBV27 and TRBJ2-7; 7 bases agree with TRBD2. Trimming took 2 bases from V and 4 from J; bases not matched to a gene: 8. Germline-derived CDR1 and CDR2 are MNHEY and SMNVEV (reference sequence). This CDR3 contains 15 residues. CDR3 residues: CASSLVGGRRYEQYF. As DNA, the CDR3 is TGTGCCAGCAGTTTAGTTGGCGGGAGAAGGTACGAGCAGTACTTC.

The V gene is TRBV4-2, the J gene TRBJ2-2; maybe TRBD2 (7 bases). The CDR3 consists of 17 residues. Germline V lookup: CDR1 LGHNA, CDR2 YNFKEQ. V was cut by 4 bases and J by 5 bases, with 20 bases left in between. The CDR3 DNA is TGTGCCAGCAGCCTCCTGGGGAGGGGGGCCCGAACCGGGGAGCTGTTTTTT. Translation: CASSLLGRGARTGELFF.